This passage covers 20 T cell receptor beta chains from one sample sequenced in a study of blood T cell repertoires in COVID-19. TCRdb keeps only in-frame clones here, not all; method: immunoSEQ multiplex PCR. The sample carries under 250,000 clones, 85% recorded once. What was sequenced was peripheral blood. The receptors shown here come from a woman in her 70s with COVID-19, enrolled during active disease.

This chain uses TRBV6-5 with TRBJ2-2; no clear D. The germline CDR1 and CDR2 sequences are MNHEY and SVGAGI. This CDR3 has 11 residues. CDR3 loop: CAHSRGGELFF. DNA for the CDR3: TGTGCACATTCTCGCGGCGGGGAGCTGTTTTTT.

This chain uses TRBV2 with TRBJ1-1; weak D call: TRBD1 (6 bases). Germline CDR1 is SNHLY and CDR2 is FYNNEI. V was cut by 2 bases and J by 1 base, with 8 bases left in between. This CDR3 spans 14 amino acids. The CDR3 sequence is CASSEWDKNTEAFF. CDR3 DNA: TGTGCCAGCAGTGAATGGGACAAGAACACTGAAGCTTTCTTT.

This chain's CDR3 is CASSFQGVETQYF. The CDR3 DNA follows: TGTGCCAGCAGCTTTCAGGGTGTAGAGACCCAGTACTTC. The chain uses TRBV6-6 and TRBJ2-5, with D tentatively TRBD1 (5 bases). The length of the CDR3 is 13 residues. Germline CDR1 MNHNY, CDR2 SVGAGI (reference sequence). Trimming cost V 6 bases and J 4 bases, with 12 bases left between them.

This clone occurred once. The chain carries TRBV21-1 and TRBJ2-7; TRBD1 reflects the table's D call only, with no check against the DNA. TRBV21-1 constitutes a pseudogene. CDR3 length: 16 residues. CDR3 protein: CASSCHPGQGSYEQYF. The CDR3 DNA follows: TGTGCCAGCAGCTGTCACCCGGGACAGGGGTCCTACGAGCAGTACTTC.

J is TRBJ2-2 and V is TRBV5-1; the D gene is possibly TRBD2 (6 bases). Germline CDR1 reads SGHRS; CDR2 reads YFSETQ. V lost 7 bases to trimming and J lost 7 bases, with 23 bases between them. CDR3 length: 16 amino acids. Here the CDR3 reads CASSPGTAAEGGELFF. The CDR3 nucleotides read TGCGCCAGCTCCCCGGGAACCGCGGCGGAGGGCGGGGAGCTGTTTTTT.

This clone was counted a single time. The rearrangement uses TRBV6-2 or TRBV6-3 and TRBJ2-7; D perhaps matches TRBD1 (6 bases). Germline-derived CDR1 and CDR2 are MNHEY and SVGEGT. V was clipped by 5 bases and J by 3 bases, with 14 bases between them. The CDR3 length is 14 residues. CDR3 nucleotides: TGTGCCAGCAGTCCCGGGACACTACGCTACGAGCAGTACTTC. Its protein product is CASSPGTLRYEQYF.

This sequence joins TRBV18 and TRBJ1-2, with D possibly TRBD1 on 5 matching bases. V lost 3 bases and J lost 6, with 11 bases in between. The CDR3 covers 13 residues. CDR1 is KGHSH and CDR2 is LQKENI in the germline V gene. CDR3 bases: TGTGCCAGCTCACCCTCTGGACAACATGGCTACACCTTC. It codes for CASSPSGQHGYTF.

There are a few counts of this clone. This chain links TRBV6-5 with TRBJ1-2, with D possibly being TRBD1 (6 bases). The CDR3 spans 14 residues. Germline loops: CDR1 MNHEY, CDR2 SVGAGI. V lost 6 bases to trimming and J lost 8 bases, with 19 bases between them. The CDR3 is CASSQGQPRYGYTF. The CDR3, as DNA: TGTGCCAGCAGCCAAGGACAGCCCCGTTACGGCTACACCTTC.

The CDR3 region has the DNA TGTGCCAGCAGCTTAGCTCTTGGACAGGGTTCCTACGAGCAGTACTTC. It yields the protein CASSLALGQGSYEQYF. The V gene is TRBV11-1, the J gene TRBJ2-7; 8 nucleotides line up with TRBD1. V lost 0 bases, J lost 1 base, and 5 bases stayed unmatched. CDR1 SGHAT and CDR2 FQDESV come from the germline V gene (reference sequence). The CDR3 has 16 residues. Supplemented by reference TRBV11-1 and TRBJ2-7, the full variable domain reads EAEVAQSPRYKITEKSQAVAFWCDPISGHATLYWYRQILGQGPELLVQFQDESVVDDSQLPKDRFSAERLKGVDSTLKIQPAELGDSAMYLCASSLALGQGSYEQYFGPGTRLTVT.

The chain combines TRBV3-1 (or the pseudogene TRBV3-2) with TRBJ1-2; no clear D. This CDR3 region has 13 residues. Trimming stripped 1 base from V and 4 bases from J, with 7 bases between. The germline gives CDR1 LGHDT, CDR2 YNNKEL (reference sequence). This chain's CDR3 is CASSQVNGYGYTF. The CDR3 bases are TGTGCCAGCAGCCAAGTTAACGGCTATGGCTACACCTTC.

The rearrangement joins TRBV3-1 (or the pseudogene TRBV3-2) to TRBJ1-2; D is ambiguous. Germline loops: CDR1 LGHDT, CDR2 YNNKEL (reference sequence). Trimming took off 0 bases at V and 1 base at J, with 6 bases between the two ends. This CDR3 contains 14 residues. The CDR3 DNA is TGTGCCAGCAGCCAAGAATGGCTTAACTATGGCTACACCTTC. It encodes CASSQEWLNYGYTF.

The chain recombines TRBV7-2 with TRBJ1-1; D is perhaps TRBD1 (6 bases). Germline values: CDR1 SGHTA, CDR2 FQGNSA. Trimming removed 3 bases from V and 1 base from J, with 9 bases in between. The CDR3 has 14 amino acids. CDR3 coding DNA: TGTGCCAGCAGCTTTCTAGGGGGGAACACTGAAGCTTTCTTT. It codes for CASSFLGGNTEAFF.

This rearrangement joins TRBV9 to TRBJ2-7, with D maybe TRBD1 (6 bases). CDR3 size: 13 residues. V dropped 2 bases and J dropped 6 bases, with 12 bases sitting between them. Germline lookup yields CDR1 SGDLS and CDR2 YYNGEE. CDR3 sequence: CASSVQQGSEQYF. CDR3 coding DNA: TGTGCCAGCAGCGTCCAACAGGGTAGCGAGCAGTACTTC.

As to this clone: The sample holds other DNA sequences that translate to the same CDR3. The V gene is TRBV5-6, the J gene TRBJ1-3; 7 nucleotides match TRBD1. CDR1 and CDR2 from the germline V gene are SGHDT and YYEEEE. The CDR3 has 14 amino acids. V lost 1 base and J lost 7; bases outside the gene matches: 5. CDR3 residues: CASSLTGAGNTIYF. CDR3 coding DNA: TGTGCCAGCAGCTTGACAGGGGCCGGTAACACCATATATTTT.

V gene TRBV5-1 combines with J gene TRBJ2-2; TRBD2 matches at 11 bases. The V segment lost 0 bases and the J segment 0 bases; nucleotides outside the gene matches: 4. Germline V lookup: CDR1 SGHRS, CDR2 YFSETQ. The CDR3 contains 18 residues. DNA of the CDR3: TGCGCCAGCAGCTTGGGACTAGCGGGGCGTACGAACACCGGGGAGCTGTTTTTT. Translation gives CASSLGLAGRTNTGELFF.

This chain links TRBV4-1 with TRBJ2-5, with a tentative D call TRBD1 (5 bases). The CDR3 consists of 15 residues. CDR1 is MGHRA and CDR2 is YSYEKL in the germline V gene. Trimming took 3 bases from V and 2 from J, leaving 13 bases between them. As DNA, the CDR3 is TGCGCCAGCAGCCATCCTACAGGCGGACAAGAGACCCAGTACTTC. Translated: CASSHPTGGQETQYF.

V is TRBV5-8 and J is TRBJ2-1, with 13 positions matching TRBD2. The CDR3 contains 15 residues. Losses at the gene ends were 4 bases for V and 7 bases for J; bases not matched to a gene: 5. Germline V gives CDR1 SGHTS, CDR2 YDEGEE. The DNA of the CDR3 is TGTGCCAGCAGCCGGAGGACTAGCGGGGGTAATGAGCAGTTCTTC. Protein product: CASSRRTSGGNEQFF.

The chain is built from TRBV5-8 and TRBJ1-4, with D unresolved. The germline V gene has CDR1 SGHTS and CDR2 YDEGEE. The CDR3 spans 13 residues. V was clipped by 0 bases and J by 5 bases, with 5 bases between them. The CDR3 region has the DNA TGTGCCAGCAGCTTGGGGGAGAATGAAAAACTGTTTTTT. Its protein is CASSLGENEKLFF.

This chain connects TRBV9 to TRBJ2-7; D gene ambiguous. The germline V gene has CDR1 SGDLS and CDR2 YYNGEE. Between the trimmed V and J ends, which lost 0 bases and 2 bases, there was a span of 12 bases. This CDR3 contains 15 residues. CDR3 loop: CASSVGDTRAYEQYF. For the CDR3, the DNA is TGTGCCAGCAGCGTAGGAGATACCCGAGCCTACGAGCAGTACTTC.

This CDR3 is CASRTGAVGNSPLHF. CDR3 nucleotides: TGTGCCAGCAGGACAGGGGCGGTGGGTAATTCACCCCTCCACTTT. The chain has TRBV27 and TRBJ1-6; TRBD1 matches 8 bases. J lost 6 bases, V lost 6 bases, and 7 bases had no gene match. This CDR3 spans 15 amino acids. Germline CDR1 and CDR2: MNHEY and SMNVEV (reference sequence).